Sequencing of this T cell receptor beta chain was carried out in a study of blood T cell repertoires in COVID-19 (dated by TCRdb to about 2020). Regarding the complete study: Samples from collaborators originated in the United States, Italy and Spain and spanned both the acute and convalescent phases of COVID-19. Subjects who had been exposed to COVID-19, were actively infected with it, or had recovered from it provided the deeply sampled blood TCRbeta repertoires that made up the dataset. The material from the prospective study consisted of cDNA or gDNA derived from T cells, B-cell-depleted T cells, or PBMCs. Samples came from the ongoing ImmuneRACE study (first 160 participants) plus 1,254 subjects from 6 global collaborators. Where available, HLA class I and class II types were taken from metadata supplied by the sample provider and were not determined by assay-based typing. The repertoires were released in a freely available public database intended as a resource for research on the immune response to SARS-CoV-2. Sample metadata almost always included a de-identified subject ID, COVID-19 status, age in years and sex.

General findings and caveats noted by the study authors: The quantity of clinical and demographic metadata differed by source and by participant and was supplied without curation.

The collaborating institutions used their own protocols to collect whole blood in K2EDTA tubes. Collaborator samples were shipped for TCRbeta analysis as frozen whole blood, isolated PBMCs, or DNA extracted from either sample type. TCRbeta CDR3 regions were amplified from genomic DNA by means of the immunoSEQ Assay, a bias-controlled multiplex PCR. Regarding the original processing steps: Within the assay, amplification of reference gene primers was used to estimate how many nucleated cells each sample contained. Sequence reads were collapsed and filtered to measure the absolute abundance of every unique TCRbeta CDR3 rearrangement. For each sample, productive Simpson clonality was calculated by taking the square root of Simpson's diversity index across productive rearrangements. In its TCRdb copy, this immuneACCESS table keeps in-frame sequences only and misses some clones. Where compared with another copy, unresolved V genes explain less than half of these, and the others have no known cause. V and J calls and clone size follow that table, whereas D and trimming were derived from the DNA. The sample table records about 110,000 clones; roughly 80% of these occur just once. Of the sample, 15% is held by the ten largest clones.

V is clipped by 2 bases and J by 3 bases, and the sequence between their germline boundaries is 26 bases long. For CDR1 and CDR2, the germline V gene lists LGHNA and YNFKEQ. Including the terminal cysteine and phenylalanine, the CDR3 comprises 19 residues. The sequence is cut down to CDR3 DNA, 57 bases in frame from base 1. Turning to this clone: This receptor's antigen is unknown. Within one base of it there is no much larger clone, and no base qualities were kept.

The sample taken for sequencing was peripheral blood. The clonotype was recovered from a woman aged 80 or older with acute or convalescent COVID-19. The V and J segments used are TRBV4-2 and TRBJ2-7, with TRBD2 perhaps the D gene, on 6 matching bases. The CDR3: CASSQIGAYRSGRIYEQYF. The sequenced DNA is TGTGCCAGCAGCCAAATTGGGGCCTATCGGAGCGGGCGGATCTACGAGCAGTACTTC.